This T cell receptor beta chain comes out of a study of T-cell reconstitution after alpha-beta-depleted transplantation in children. A note on this clonotype: Its antigen is still unknown.

The CDR3 has 14 amino acids. The junction had 8 bases not matched to a gene; V was cut back by 7 bases and J by 6 bases. From germline, CDR1 is SNHLY and CDR2 FYNNEI. Notes on the study in general: T-cell counts and diversity were attributed mostly to newly produced T cells one year after transplant. Certain patients had high TCRbeta diversity at day 60, and it came from recipient T cells and thymic progenitors that survived. About two months after transplant, alpha-beta T cells reportedly came from several hundred expanded graft clones.

TCRbeta library construction was performed incorporating unique molecular identifiers. MiXCR, run by TCRdb on the PCR reads, gives a single entry per CDR3 protein. The sample has 550,000 to 800,000 distinct CDR3 sequences; less than 15% are singletons. V usage is TRBV2 and J usage is TRBJ2-1; the match to TRBD2 covers 8 bases. The TCR comes from a girl aged 2 to 9 with congenital amegakaryocytic thrombocytopenia, due to receive a stem cell transplant. The sequencing used PBMCs, collected before TCRalphabeta/CD19-depleted stem cell transplant. The CDR3 loop reads CASNWDGRGNEQFF. The CDR3 DNA is TGTGCCAGCAATTGGGACGGGAGGGGCAATGAGCAGTTCTTC.